The text below deals with one T cell receptor beta chain. Produced via immunoSEQ multiplex PCR; TCRdb's table is partial and in-frame only. The sample shows roughly 120,000 clones, 70% to 90% of them seen only once. These data come from a study of T cell responses to AZD1222 COVID-19 vaccine. Combined were second doses at about 4 or about 12 weeks. The CDR3 length is 16 residues. With 5 bases clipped from V and 4 bases from J, the junction kept 9 bases outside the gene matches. Germline CDR1 reads LNHDA; CDR2 reads SQIVND (reference sequence). Sequenced here: peripheral blood, sampled 28 days after the second AZD1222 dose. The receptor's source is an adult who received the AZD1222 COVID-19 vaccine. This rearrangement joins TRBV19 to TRBJ2-3, with TRBD2 matching over 10 bases. The CDR3 coding sequence is TGTGCCAGTAGTTCCCTAGCGGGGGTGGGCGCAGATACGCAGTATTTT. This gives the protein CASSSLAGVGADTQYF. The variable domain in full, with the rest retrieved from reference TRBV19 and TRBJ2-3, is DGGITQSPKYLFRKEGQNVTLSCEQNLNHDAMYWYRQDPGQGLRLIYYSQIVNDFQKGDIAEGYSVSREKKESFPLTVTSAQKNPTAFYLCASSSLAGVGADTQYFGPGTRLTVL.